This T cell receptor (beta chain) stems from a study of blood T cells in healthy people across ages (dated by TCRdb to about 2015). With regard to the full study: In model experiments, template switching captured about one uniquely barcoded TCR beta cDNA molecule for every two T cells. The donors were split into four age groups: young (average around 15 years), middle-aged (around 40), aged (roughly 60) and long-lived (more than 80). To avoid experimental bias, donors of different ages were spread randomly across the sequencing lanes. To track age-related changes in TCR beta repertoire diversity, the study relied on deep sequencing normalized with unique cDNA molecular identifiers. For two donors (one aged 18 to 30 and one aged 80 or older), the study analyzed two additional independent replicas of 1 million unique cDNA reads from the same blood draw. Results and caveats for the whole study, not just this receptor: The long-lived group showed more naive CD4+ T cells, fewer expanded clones and increased TCR diversity than the aged group, suggesting age selection. Donor CMV infection status was unknown, potentially confounding age-related changes in expanded clonotypes. Observed TCR beta diversity per million T cells fell roughly linearly with age, and a significant reduction was already apparent by age roughly 40. Total diversity estimates from one million sequenced T cells were considered lower bounds and underestimates. A strong correlation was found between observed TCR beta diversity and the percentage of naive T cells measured by flow cytometry. Bulk unsorted PBMC profiling prevented conclusive comparison of naive and antigen-experienced compartments.

Inclusive of the bounding cysteine and phenylalanine, the CDR3 is 15 residues long. Only the CDR3 DNA stays, 45 bases, in frame from base 1. The germline V gene encodes CDR1 MNHEY and CDR2 SMNVEV (reference sequence). The donors were roughly 39 Caucasian individuals from Russia, aged roughly 6 to 100 years, who were systemically healthy. Around 10 milliliters of peripheral blood were collected from each donor into EDTA-treated Vacutainer tubes. Ficoll-Paque density-gradient centrifugation was used to isolate PBMCs, with at least 7 million obtained per sample. Total RNA, at least 5 micrograms per sample, was extracted from PBMCs with Trizol reagent. Naive CD45RAhigh/CD27high T cell percentages were measured by flow cytometry on a PBMC aliquot from every donor. The method was 5' RACE. The sequencing machine was an Illumina HiSeq 2500. A second PCR of about 7 to 12 cycles was run with a J-beta primer mix and a sample-barcoded 5' primer. Each TCR beta cDNA molecule received a unique molecular identifier from a template-switch 5' adaptor carrying 12 random nucleotides. Each sample yielded at least 3 million CDR3-containing paired-end reads. The Mint cDNA synthesis kit, primed by a TRBC-specific oligonucleotide, was used to synthesize first-strand cDNA from all RNA. All cDNA was treated with uracil-DNA glycosylase and then went through a first 18-cycle PCR with the universal primers M1SS and BC2_uni_R. In the authors' own workflow: Normalization of each sample was performed by random selection of 1 million high-quality reads, each carrying a distinct molecular identifier. Instead of being binned into consensus sequences, reads with shared molecular identifiers were discarded. MiTCR, set to a Q25 quality threshold and the strictest error-elimination algorithm, was used for CDR3 identification, clonotype clustering and error correction. Lower-bound total TCR beta diversity was estimated with a nonparametric unseen species model using Euler transformation. The raw public data were reprocessed by TCRdb itself: fastp quality trimming at Q25, MiXCR clonotype calling, in-frame beta chains only. When rows share a CDR3 protein, they turn into one entry using the most common DNA and genes. The V and J calls reflect TCRdb's pipeline rather than the authors' work. The sample table contains 1.5 million or so distinct CDR3 sequences; only one count was recorded for approximately 43% of them. Around 4% of the sample belongs to the ten largest clones.

About this clonotype: The antigen it recognizes is unknown. Base qualities are not at hand, and no much larger clone is one base apart.

The TCR comes from a woman between 18 and 30 years old in good health. The chain links TRBV27 with TRBJ2-5; 8 bases in the middle match TRBD2. The DNA matches TRBJ2-7 better at its end, which makes the J call doubtful. The sample consisted of blood. The CDR3: CASSLGLEAGDEQYF. The sequenced DNA is TGTGCCAGCAGTTTAGGTTTGGAAGCGGGGGACGAGCAGTACTTC.